A selection of T cell receptor beta chains follows, all from one sample in a study of blood T cell repertoires in COVID-19. Clones were read by immunoSEQ multiplex PCR, and TCRdb kept only the in-frame ones, dropping some. The repertoire has around 250,000 clones, around 81% of them found once; the top ten carry about 1.9%. The sample consisted of peripheral blood. Source of these receptors: a man aged 25-40 years who had recovered from COVID-19. Both conserved end residues are trimmed from each CDR3. The order of the fields is V gene, J gene, CDR3 protein.

>TRBV2|TRBJ1-5
ASRTGKNQPQH
>TRBV19|TRBJ2-2
ASSIVGGVNTGELF
>TRBV19|TRBJ1-1
ASSIVRGNTEAF
>TRBV7-6|TRBJ2-1
ASSLVALAISYNEQF
>TRBV29-1|TRBJ2-3
SVTGLVTDTQY
>TRBV5-1|TRBJ2-1
ASSLAETGPYNEQF
>TRBV5-3|TRBJ1-2
ARSLPGQGNGPTYGYT
>TRBV6-6|TRBJ2-5
ASRTTGPETQY
>TRBV21-1|TRBJ1-5
ASRRRDNQPQH
>TRBV19|TRBJ2-2
ATLGTSAPPTGELF
>TRBV6-5|TRBJ2-3
ASSEDRGTSDTQY
>TRBV11-2|TRBJ1-2
ASSLTGVPYGYT
>TRBV5-5|TRBJ1-2
ASSQRGTVGFGDYGYT
>TRBV5-1|TRBJ2-1
ASSLSATVDEQF
>TRBV10-3|TRBJ1-1
AISEPNRNTEAF
>TRBV19|TRBJ1-5
ASTNWGVRNQPQH
>TRBV7-2|TRBJ1-5
ASSLGRGGSQPQH
>TRBV6-5|TRBJ1-4
ASRPTGTNEKLF
>TRBV20-1|TRBJ1-2
SASGQLSNYGYT
>TRBV6-5|TRBJ1-1
ASSYSANTEAF
>TRBV29-1|TRBJ1-2
SVLPQGEAFGYT
>TRBV7-9|TRBJ2-3
ASSGSSGGRAPDTQY
>TRBV5-4|TRBJ1-2
ASRSGQLVADRGYT
>TRBV5-4|TRBJ1-1
ASSFPGLTNTEAF
>TRBV10-3|TRBJ2-3
AISETADTQY
>TRBV5-5|TRBJ1-2
ASSWAWGQTNYGYT